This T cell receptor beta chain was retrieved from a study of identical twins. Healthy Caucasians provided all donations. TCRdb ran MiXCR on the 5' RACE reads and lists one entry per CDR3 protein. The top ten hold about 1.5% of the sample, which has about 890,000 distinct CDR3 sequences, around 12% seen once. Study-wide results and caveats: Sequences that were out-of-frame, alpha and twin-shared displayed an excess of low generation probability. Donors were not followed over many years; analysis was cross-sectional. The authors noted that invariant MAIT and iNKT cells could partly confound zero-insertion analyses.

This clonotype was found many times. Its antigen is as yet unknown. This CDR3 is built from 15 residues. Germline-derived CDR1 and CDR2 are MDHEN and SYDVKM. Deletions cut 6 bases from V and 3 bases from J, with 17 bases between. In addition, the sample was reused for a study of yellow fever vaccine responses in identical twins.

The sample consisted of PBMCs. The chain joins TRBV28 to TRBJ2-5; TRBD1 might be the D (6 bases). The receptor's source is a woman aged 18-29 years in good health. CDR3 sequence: CASSDGGHSKETQYF. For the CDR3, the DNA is TGTGCCAGCAGCGATGGGGGACACTCTAAAGAGACCCAGTACTTC.